This TCR beta chain was observed in a study of OX40 agonist ivuxolimab in advanced cancers. Points from the study as a whole: Averaging showed that CD8+ T cells had more expanded clones than CD4+ did.

Of note for this clone: As yet, its antigen is unknown.

Per germline, CDR1 LNHDA and CDR2 SQIVND (reference sequence). The CDR3 runs 14 residues. The ends were cut back, 7 bases at V and 8 bases at J, with 20 bases in the middle. Only in-frame clones appear in the TCRdb table, and some are missing; sequencing was by immunoSEQ multiplex PCR. The sample includes 80,000 or so clones, 84% seen only once; the top ten take roughly 25%. The sequences come from CD4+ or CD8+ T cells sorted from blood, collected in a trial of the OX40 agonist ivuxolimab. The receptor was derived from an adult with an advanced solid tumor such as melanoma, head and neck, liver or kidney cancer. The rearrangement links TRBV19 to TRBJ1-2; TRBD1 is a possible D gene (5 bases). CDR3 protein: CASINNFDRKGYTF. CDR3 coding DNA: TGTGCCAGTATCAATAACTTTGACAGAAAGGGCTACACCTTC. Based on the CDR3 plus reference TRBV19 and TRBJ1-2, the full variable domain is DGGITQSPKYLFRKEGQNVTLSCEQNLNHDAMYWYRQDPGQGLRLIYYSQIVNDFQKGDIAEGYSVSREKKESFPLTVTSAQKNPTAFYLCASINNFDRKGYTFGSGTRLTVV.